This T cell receptor beta chain is from a study of OX40 agonist ivuxolimab in advanced cancers. Looking at the study overall: Ivuxolimab, which targeted the costimulatory receptor OX40 (CD134), was an agonistic, fully human IgG2 monoclonal antibody. Intravenous ivuxolimab was administered to patients every 2 weeks at six dose levels: 0.01, 0.1, 0.3, 1.5, 3 and 10 mg/kg. Of the roughly 54 patients in dose escalation, about 20 had hepatocellular carcinoma, around 15 had melanoma, 9 had renal cell carcinoma and 9 had head and neck cancer. In the dose-escalation cohort, more than 75% of patients were male, and the mean age was approximately 60 years, with a range of about 20 to 90. Prior anti-PD-1, anti-PD-L1 or anti-CTLA-4 therapy was permitted, and about two fifths of dose-escalation patients had received checkpoint inhibitors. Three dose-escalation patients achieved partial responses, one with hepatocellular carcinoma and two with cutaneous melanoma. The purpose of peripheral TCRbeta sequencing was to test whether ivuxolimab changed TCR sequence diversity and led to clonal T-cell expansion. The paper reports the monotherapy dose-escalation portion (N of about 50 patients) of the phase I ivuxolimab trial. Broader findings and caveats from the paper: At doses from 0.1 to 3.0 mg/kg, clonal expansion was seen in both CD4+ and CD8+ blood T cells between baseline and week 6. Low levels of normalized T-cell clonal expansion were also seen in some patients who did not respond. Antigen specificity was not determined for the clonally expanded peripheral T cells. In partial responders in the 0.1-3.0 mg/kg groups, normalized peripheral clonal expansion was found to be among the lowest, especially among CD8+ T cells. On average, CD8+ T cells showed more expanded clones than CD4+ T cells after ivuxolimab.

Genomic DNA was extracted from sorted cells for sequencing of the TCRbeta CDR3 region. The immunoSEQ Assay was used for sequencing of TCRbeta CDR3 regions. TCRdb's version of the immuneACCESS table is confined to in-frame rearrangements and falls short of the full clone set. An unresolved V gene accounts for under half of the shortfall where checked; the remainder is of unknown origin. The sample contains roughly 71,000 clones, 80% to 85% of them found a single time. 0.78% of the sample is held by the ten biggest clonotypes. In regard to this clone: Its antigen target is currently unknown. No qualities accompany the bases; no much larger clone lies one base away.

Taken from cysteine to phenylalanine, the CDR3 has 18 residues. Only CDR3 DNA remains: 54 bases, in frame from the first base. The trial excluded patients who had a history of autoimmune disease or who were on systemic immunosuppression. Peripheral blood for TCR sequencing was collected from all dose cohorts at baseline, on cycle 4 day 1, and on cycle 7 day 1. Samples came from an open-label, multicenter, first-in-human phase I dose-escalation trial of ivuxolimab. Adults with locally advanced or metastatic melanoma, renal cell carcinoma, hepatocellular carcinoma or head and neck squamous cell carcinoma were enrolled in the trial. CD4+ and CD8+ T cells were sorted separately from peripheral blood before TCR sequencing.

This chain joins TRBV12-2 to TRBJ2-1; the table's D call, TRBD2, has no DNA check behind it. TRBV12-2 is a pseudogene locus. This clonotype was obtained from an adult with an advanced solid tumor such as melanoma, head and neck, liver or kidney cancer. Sequencing used CD4+ or CD8+ T cells sorted from blood, obtained in a trial of the OX40 agonist ivuxolimab. The CDR3 amino acid sequence is: CASRSAWDLAEGMGEQFF. The DNA sequence is as follows: TGTGCAAGTCGCTCCGCTTGGGACTTAGCGGAGGGAATGGGTGAGCAGTTCTTC.